The 25 T cell receptor beta chains presented below share a single source sample, sequenced in a study of blood T cell repertoires in COVID-19. Assay used: immunoSEQ multiplex PCR; TCRdb lists only in-frame clones, some missing. The sample lists about 50,000 clones; more than 80% were seen once. The source material was peripheral blood. The receptors shown here come from a man aged 40-50 years with acute or convalescent COVID-19.

The chain has TRBV2 and TRBJ1-4, with D possibly matching TRBD1 (6 bases). V lost 7 bases and J 6 bases, leaving 12 bases between the germline ends. This CDR3 is 13 amino acids long. Germline V gene sequence: CDR1 SNHLY, CDR2 FYNNEI. The chain's CDR3 is CASNDRFYEKLFF. The DNA of the CDR3 is TGTGCCAGCAACGACAGGTTCTATGAAAAACTGTTTTTT.

The chain carries TRBV3-1 (or the pseudogene TRBV3-2) and TRBJ2-3; 14 positions agree with TRBD2. Germline lookup yields CDR1 LGHDT and CDR2 YNNKEL (reference sequence). The CDR3 covers 17 residues. V lost 4 bases and J lost 2; bases outside the gene matches: 5. Written as DNA, the CDR3 is TGTGCCAGCAGCCTAGGGACTAGCGGGGGAAACACAGATACGCAGTATTTT. Translating it yields CASSLGTSGGNTDTQYF.

The chain uses TRBV10-1 and TRBJ2-5; TRBD1 matches at 7 bases. Germline lookup yields CDR1 WNHNN and CDR2 SYGVQD (reference sequence). The CDR3 runs to 16 residues. Trimming took 6 bases from V and 4 from J; bases not matched to a gene: 14. CDR3: CASRENRGSFRETQYF. In DNA form, the CDR3 reads TGCGCCAGCAGAGAAAACAGGGGATCTTTCAGAGAGACCCAGTACTTC.

The V and J genes are TRBV30 and TRBJ1-6; possibly TRBD1 for D (6 bases). The CDR3 contains 14 residues. The germline V gene has CDR1 GTSNPN and CDR2 SVGIG (reference sequence). The V end was cut by 2 bases, the J end by 4 bases, with 9 bases between. The DNA for the CDR3 is TGTGCCTGGAGTCGGGACACGTATAATTCACCCCTCCACTTT. As protein: CAWSRDTYNSPLHF.

V and J are TRBV2 and TRBJ1-6, with D uncertain. Looked up from germline, CDR1 is SNHLY and CDR2 is FYNNEI. Trimming shortened V by 6 bases and J by 0 bases, and 6 bases separated the two germline ends. CDR3 length equals 14 residues. In DNA form, the CDR3 reads TGTGCCAGCAGGGGGAGCTCCTATAATTCACCCCTCCACTTT. The encoded protein is CASRGSSYNSPLHF.

The chain has TRBV6-1 and TRBJ2-2; 13 nucleotides line up with TRBD2. Losses at the gene ends were 1 base for V and 7 bases for J; bases not matched to a gene: 15. This CDR3 comprises 20 residues. Germline CDR1 MNHNS, CDR2 SASEGT. The CDR3 spells CASSEELPGLAGSRGGELFF. Here the CDR3 DNA reads TGTGCCAGCAGTGAAGAGCTACCGGGACTAGCGGGAAGTAGAGGCGGGGAGCTGTTTTTT.

This chain joins TRBV6-1 and TRBJ2-3; a weak D match, TRBD1 (6 bases). This CDR3 has 17 residues. Trimming stripped 1 base from V and 0 bases from J, with 14 bases between. Germline CDR1 MNHNS, CDR2 SASEGT. The CDR3 reads CASSEGKGVRSTDTQYF. The CDR3, as DNA: TGTGCCAGCAGTGAAGGGAAGGGGGTCAGGAGCACAGATACGCAGTATTTT.

The CDR3 bases are TGTGCCAGCAGTGAAGACGCCAGGTTTGGGGCTTTCTTT. Encoded protein: CASSEDARFGAFF. This sequence joins TRBV6-1 and TRBJ1-1, with no clear D. V was trimmed by 1 base and J by 11 bases, leaving 14 bases between them. CDR3 length equals 13 residues. In germline, CDR1 is MNHNS, CDR2 SASEGT.

The chain uses TRBV5-1 and TRBJ1-1; 9 bases agree with TRBD1. Germline loops: CDR1 SGHRS, CDR2 YFSETQ. The CDR3 extends over 15 amino acids. V shed 4 bases, J shed 5 bases, and the junction held 9 bases outside the gene matches. CDR3 residues: CASSTKGQGVTEAFF. CDR3 DNA: TGCGCCAGCAGCACCAAGGGACAGGGCGTGACTGAAGCTTTCTTT. The full variable domain, completed using reference TRBV5-1 and TRBJ1-1, is KAGVTQTPRYLIKTRGQQVTLSCSPISGHRSVSWYQQTPGQGLQFLFEYFSETQRNKGNFPGRFSGRQFSNSRSEMNVSTLELGDSALYLCASSTKGQGVTEAFFGQGTRLTVV.

The chain uses TRBV24-1 and TRBJ1-3, with 7 bases aligning to TRBD1. The V gene end was trimmed by 7 bases and the J gene end by 4 bases; junction bases not matched to a gene: 3. The CDR3 is 13 residues long. Per the germline V gene, CDR1 is KGHDR and CDR2 is SFDVKD. In DNA form, the CDR3 reads TGTGCCACCAGCACAGGGGCAGGAAACACCATATATTTT. Protein product: CATSTGAGNTIYF.

The chain links TRBV9 to TRBJ1-5; TRBD1 aligns across 8 bases. J gave up 6 bases and V 3 bases, and 8 bases lay outside the gene matches. The CDR3 has 15 residues. Germline CDR1 reads SGDLS; CDR2 reads YYNGEE. CDR3 sequence: CASSATPGGGQPQHF. The CDR3 DNA sequence: TGTGCCAGCAGCGCGACGCCAGGGGGCGGTCAGCCCCAGCATTTT. Complete variable domain (other parts from reference TRBV9 and TRBJ1-5): DSGVTQTPKHLITATGQRVTLRCSPRSGDLSVYWYQQSLDQGLQFLIQYYNGEERAKGNILERFSAQQFPDLHSELNLSSLELGDSALYFCASSATPGGGQPQHFGDGTRLSIL.

The chain employs TRBV23-1 and TRBJ2-7, with 7 bases lining up with TRBD1. TRBV23-1 is an ORF, with its function uncertain. The CDR3 covers 15 residues. V lost 0 bases and J lost 2; bases outside the gene matches: 4. The CDR3 protein is CASSQSKGATYEQYV. The CDR3 DNA is TGCGCCAGCAGTCAATCGAAGGGGGCCACCTACGAGCAGTACGTC.

This clone was seen more than once but under ten times. The gene calls are TRBV6-6 and TRBJ1-2; weak D call: TRBD1 (6 bases). CDR3 length: 14 residues. V shed 6 bases and J shed 0 bases, with 11 bases lying between them. Germline CDR1 MNHNY, CDR2 SVGAGI (reference sequence). CDR3 sequence reads: CASSPTGSNYGYTF. CDR3 in DNA: TGTGCCAGCAGCCCCACAGGGTCTAACTATGGCTACACCTTC.

V gene TRBV19 combines with J gene TRBJ2-5; weak D call: TRBD1 (6 bases). V gave up 4 bases and J gave up 2 bases, with 11 bases separating them. This CDR3 comprises 14 residues. The V gene's germline CDR1 is LNHDA and CDR2 SQIVND (reference sequence). The CDR3 protein is CASSKTGHQETQYF. Here the CDR3 DNA reads TGTGCCAGTAGTAAGACAGGTCATCAAGAGACCCAGTACTTC. Full variable domain (outside the CDR3, taken from reference TRBV19 and TRBJ2-5): DGGITQSPKYLFRKEGQNVTLSCEQNLNHDAMYWYRQDPGQGLRLIYYSQIVNDFQKGDIAEGYSVSREKKESFPLTVTSAQKNPTAFYLCASSKTGHQETQYFGPGTRLLVL.

This clone was observed a single time. The chain employs TRBV5-4 and TRBJ1-2, with TRBD1 identical over 7 bases. The CDR3 sequence is 16 residues long. After removal of 4 bases from V and 0 bases from J, the junction contained 9 bases not matched to a gene. Germline V lookup: CDR1 SGHNT, CDR2 YYREEE (reference sequence). This CDR3 reads CASSLDRAGANYGYTF. CDR3 in DNA: TGTGCCAGCAGCCTCGACAGGGCGGGTGCTAACTATGGCTACACCTTC.

This clone was counted between two and nine times. The rearrangement joins TRBV7-6 to TRBJ1-5; 8 bases map to TRBD1. Germline V CDR1 and CDR2: SGHVS, FNYEAQ. The CDR3 spans 17 residues. The junction had 12 bases not matched to a gene; V was cut back by 6 bases and J by 2 bases. CDR3 region: CASSPSQGARGNQPQHF. As DNA, the CDR3 is TGTGCCAGCAGTCCATCTCAGGGGGCGAGAGGCAATCAGCCCCAGCATTTT.

The V and J genes are TRBV5-1 and TRBJ2-3, with 7 bases aligning to TRBD2. CDR3 length: 14 residues. Germline CDR1 reads SGHRS; CDR2 reads YFSETQ. Germline trimming cut 5 bases from V and 2 bases from J; bases unmatched to any gene: 5. The CDR3 nucleotides are TGCGCCAGCAGAGCGGGGCCAACCACAGATACGCAGTATTTT. Protein sequence: CASRAGPTTDTQYF. Together with reference TRBV5-1 and TRBJ2-3, the CDR3 gives the full variable domain: KAGVTQTPRYLIKTRGQQVTLSCSPISGHRSVSWYQQTPGQGLQFLFEYFSETQRNKGNFPGRFSGRQFSNSRSEMNVSTLELGDSALYLCASRAGPTTDTQYFGPGTRLTVL.

CDR3 sequence reads: CATDPSGGLSSYNEQFF. CDR3 in DNA: TGTGCCACCGACCCTAGCGGGGGATTAAGCTCCTACAATGAGCAGTTCTTC. The chain is built from TRBV19 and TRBJ2-1; 10 bases align to TRBD2. This CDR3 region has 17 residues. CDR1 and CDR2 from the germline V gene are LNHDA and SQIVND (reference sequence). J lost 0 bases, V lost 10 bases, and 12 bases had no gene match.

This chain links TRBV7-8 with TRBJ2-2; D unclear. Germline V gene lookup returns CDR1 SGHVS and CDR2 FQNEAQ. Trimming removed 5 bases at V and 5 bases at J, with 9 bases between. The CDR3 sequence is 13 residues long. This CDR3 reads CASSPGRTGELFF. The CDR3 DNA is TGTGCCAGCAGCCCAGGAAGAACCGGGGAGCTGTTTTTT.

The chain is built from TRBV7-2 and TRBJ2-4, with 9 bases fitting TRBD2. CDR3 size: 14 residues. Germline V gene lookup returns CDR1 SGHTA and CDR2 FQGNSA. The trim removed 5 bases at V and 6 bases at J, leaving 5 bases unmatched. CDR3 DNA: TGTGCCAGCAGCGACTCGCGGGGGGGAAACATTCAGTACTTC. It is translated as CASSDSRGGNIQYF.

V and J are TRBV18 and TRBJ2-2; tentative D call: TRBD2 (5 bases). The CDR3 runs 16 residues. V was trimmed by 6 bases and J by 4 bases, leaving 18 bases between them. Germline assignment: CDR1 KGHSH and CDR2 LQKENI. The CDR3 DNA sequence: TGTGCCAGCTCGCCTCCAATGCACGGGGTCACCGGGGAGCTGTTTTTT. It yields the protein CASSPPMHGVTGELFF.

This chain joins TRBV9 and TRBJ1-3; no reliable D call. The CDR3 covers 15 residues. Trimming removed 0 bases at V and 2 bases at J, with 9 bases between. CDR1 SGDLS and CDR2 YYNGEE come from the germline V gene. The CDR3 coding sequence is TGTGCCAGCAGCGTAGGGGTGGGCCCTGGAAACACCATATATTTT. It specifies CASSVGVGPGNTIYF.

The CDR3 spells CASSETRRGYTF. CDR3 in DNA: TGTGCCAGCAGTGAGACCAGGAGGGGCTACACCTTC. V and J are TRBV6-1 and TRBJ1-2; D uncertain. Germline-derived CDR1 and CDR2 are MNHNS and SASEGT. Trimming removed 3 bases from V and 8 bases from J, with 10 bases in between. The CDR3 runs 12 residues.

V is TRBV4-2 and J is TRBJ2-4; TRBD1 matches at 11 bases. The CDR3 runs to 18 residues. With V trimmed by 4 bases and J by 3 bases, 11 bases remained unmatched. The germline V gene encodes CDR1 LGHNA and CDR2 YNFKEQ. The CDR3 region has the DNA TGTGCCAGCAGCCGGGGACAGGGGGAAGTTCGCGTCAAAAACATTCAGTACTTC. It yields the protein CASSRGQGEVRVKNIQYF.

The chain uses TRBV19 and TRBJ2-4; 7 nucleotides line up with TRBD1. The germline V gene encodes CDR1 LNHDA and CDR2 SQIVND (reference sequence). V dropped 8 bases and J dropped 6; count of bases not matched to a gene: 1. This CDR3 is 11 amino acids long. In nucleotides, the CDR3 is TGTGCCAGTGGGGACAGAAACATTCAGTACTTC. Encoded protein: CASGDRNIQYF.